These 31 T cell receptor beta chains were sequenced from one sample in a study of CD4+ T cells in melanoma. TCRdb's copy holds only in-frame clones and misses some; the assay was immunoSEQ multiplex PCR. The sample shows more than 90,000 clones, over 80% of them seen only once. Material for sequencing was peripheral blood. The receptors were gathered from a human donor with melanoma.

The chain uses TRBV6-1 and TRBJ1-1; D is undetermined. V lost 8 bases, J lost 10 bases, and 23 bases lay in between. The CDR3 consists of 14 residues. CDR1 is MNHNS and CDR2 is SASEGT in the germline V gene. The DNA of the CDR3 is TGTGCCAGCGAGAGTGTGGCAGGCGCTGGTGGAGCTTTCTTT. Its translation: CASESVAGAGGAFF.

As regards this clone: Other DNA sequences of this sample code for an identical CDR3. The V and J genes are TRBV5-1 and TRBJ1-2; no definite D call. CDR3 length: 12 residues. Trimming left V 2 bases short and J 5 bases short, with 7 bases between. In germline, CDR1 is SGHRS, CDR2 YFSETQ. The CDR3 region has the DNA TGCGCCAGCAGCTTCTCGGGGTATGGCTACACCTTC. This gives the protein CASSFSGYGYTF.

This chain uses TRBV9 with TRBJ1-1, with no clear D. Deletions cut 2 bases from V and 4 bases from J, with 12 bases between. Germline V lookup: CDR1 SGDLS, CDR2 YYNGEE. CDR3 length equals 14 residues. Here the CDR3 reads CASSVGIWSTEAFF. The CDR3 coding sequence is TGTGCCAGCAGCGTGGGAATCTGGAGCACTGAAGCTTTCTTT.

The chain is built from TRBV29-1 and TRBJ1-4; no firm D call. CDR3 size: 13 residues. Germline V gene data show CDR1 as SQVTM and CDR2 as ANQGSEA. Trimming stripped 5 bases from V and 8 bases from J, with 15 bases between. CDR3 loop: CSVRRGPQEKLFF. The DNA of the CDR3 is TGCAGCGTTCGTAGAGGCCCCCAAGAAAAACTGTTTTTT.

The chain uses TRBV15 and TRBJ2-7; possible D gene TRBD2, 5 bases. The germline V gene has CDR1 LNHNV and CDR2 YYDKDF (reference sequence). Trimming removed 5 bases at V and 2 bases at J, with 13 bases between. The CDR3 spans 14 residues. The CDR3 DNA reads as TGTGCCACCAGCTTAGAACGGGGTCCCTACGAGCAGTACTTC. Its translation is CATSLERGPYEQYF. Drawing the rest from reference TRBV15 and TRBJ2-7, the complete variable domain is DAMVIQNPRYQVTQFGKPVTLSCSQTLNHNVMYWYQQKSSQAPKLLFHYYDKDFNNEADTPDNFQSRRPNTSFCFLDIRSPGLGDTAMYLCATSLERGPYEQYFGPGTRLTVT.

The chain couples TRBV2 to TRBJ1-2; no firm D call. The germline V and J ends were trimmed by 7 bases and 4 bases, with 10 bases remaining between them. The germline gives CDR1 SNHLY, CDR2 FYNNEI. The length of the CDR3 is 12 residues. The CDR3 DNA follows: TGTGCCAGCACCAAGGGCCTCTATGGCTACACCTTC. Its protein product is CASTKGLYGYTF.

The chain carries TRBV10-3 and TRBJ2-3; D is perhaps TRBD1 (6 bases). CDR1 is ENHRY and CDR2 is SYGVKD in the germline V gene. The CDR3 loop spans 14 amino acids. The ends were cut back, 11 bases at V and 0 bases at J, with 15 bases in the middle. The CDR3 DNA follows: TGTGCCGTCCGTACAGGGCCTAGCACAGATACGCAGTATTTT. Amino acid sequence: CAVRTGPSTDTQYF.

V usage is TRBV4-1 and J usage is TRBJ2-3, with 7 bases lining up with TRBD2. With 0 bases clipped from V and 6 bases from J, the junction kept 6 bases outside the gene matches. Germline lookup yields CDR1 MGHRA and CDR2 YSYEKL. CDR3 length: 15 residues. DNA of the CDR3: TGCGCCAGCAGCCAAGAGGAGCGGGGCAGGGATACGCAGTATTTT. Residues: CASSQEERGRDTQYF.

Here the CDR3 reads CASSLMAARGELFF. CDR3 DNA: TGTGCCAGCAGCTTAATGGCAGCTAGGGGGGAGCTGTTTTTT. This chain links TRBV7-3 with TRBJ2-2; D call uncertain. CDR1 is SGHTA, CDR2 FQGTGA, per germline. Between the trimmed V and J ends, which lost 1 base and 8 bases, there was a span of 11 bases. The CDR3 is made up of 14 amino acids. Together with reference TRBV7-3 and TRBJ2-2, the CDR3 gives the full variable domain: GAGVSQTPSNKVTEKGKYVELRCDPISGHTALYWYRQSLGQGPEFLIYFQGTGAADDSGLPNDRFFAVRPEGSVSTLKIQRTERGDSAVYLCASSLMAARGELFFGEGSRLTVL.

The genes are TRBV12-5 and TRBJ1-1; D remains unclear. Germline CDR1 reads LGHNT; CDR2 reads FRNRAP. The CDR3 extends over 13 amino acids. V was pared by 7 bases and J by 1 base, with 10 bases between. The CDR3 nucleotides read TGTGCTAGTGCTGTGCTGGAGAACACTGAAGCTTTCTTT. Translated: CASAVLENTEAFF.

The V and J genes are TRBV29-1 and TRBJ2-7; no clear D gene. The CDR3 loop spans 11 amino acids. Germline V gene sequence: CDR1 SQVTM, CDR2 ANQGSEA. The ends were cut back, 3 bases at V and 4 bases at J, with 7 bases in the middle. The CDR3 loop is CSVEVGYEQYF. In DNA, the CDR3 is TGCAGCGTTGAGGTCGGATACGAGCAGTACTTC.

In its sample, this clone was seen once. CDR3 sequence (DNA): TGTGCCAGCAGTTTAGTAACCCGGACAGGTCCATACGAGCAGTACTTC. Translated, it gives CASSLVTRTGPYEQYF. The chain carries TRBV28 and TRBJ2-7, with 7 bases fitting TRBD1. Germline V lookup: CDR1 MDHEN, CDR2 SYDVKM. J was trimmed by 4 bases and V by 2 bases; bases with no gene match: 11. This CDR3 region has 16 residues.

This clone was counted only a few times. The chain is built from TRBV30 and TRBJ1-6, with 10 bases lining up with TRBD1. This CDR3 has 14 amino acids. V was clipped by 0 bases and J by 7 bases; unmatched bases: 0. Per the germline V gene, CDR1 is GTSNPN and CDR2 is SVGIG (reference sequence). The CDR3 DNA reads as TGTGCCTGGAGTGTGGGACAGGGGAATTCACCCCTCCACTTT. It translates to CAWSVGQGNSPLHF.

The rearrangement uses TRBV4-3 and TRBJ2-3; 9 bases are a match to TRBD1. CDR3 length: 16 residues. Germline CDR1 reads LGHNA; CDR2 reads YSLEER. Losses at the gene ends were 0 bases for V and 4 bases for J; bases not matched to a gene: 5. The CDR3 sequence: CASSQEGTGWADTQYF. Here the CDR3 DNA reads TGCGCCAGCAGCCAAGAAGGGACAGGGTGGGCAGATACGCAGTATTTT.

The chain has TRBV5-1 and TRBJ2-3; D may be TRBD1 (6 bases). The CDR3 is 14 residues long. Trimming took off 0 bases at V and 5 bases at J, with 10 bases between the two ends. CDR1 SGHRS and CDR2 YFSETQ come from the germline V gene. CDR3 residues: CASSLGGLGDTQYF. The CDR3 DNA follows: TGCGCCAGCAGCTTGGGGGGGCTTGGAGATACGCAGTATTTT.

The genes are TRBV7-3 and TRBJ1-6; D is unclear. Trimming pared 1 base from V and 0 bases from J, leaving 7 bases between. There are 16 residues in the CDR3. CDR1 and CDR2 from the germline V gene are SGHTA and FQGTGA. The CDR3 sequence is CASSLMGSSYNSPLHF. The CDR3 nucleotides are TGTGCCAGCAGCTTAATGGGGAGCTCCTATAATTCACCCCTCCACTTT.

The chain employs TRBV9 and TRBJ1-1; D unclear. CDR1 and CDR2 (germline): SGDLS, YYNGEE. V lost 4 bases, J lost 1 base, and 14 bases lay in between. The CDR3 spans 15 residues. CDR3 DNA: TGTGCCAGCAGCCCTAGGAGGGAGTGGAACACTGAAGCTTTCTTT. Translation: CASSPRREWNTEAFF.

The rearrangement links TRBV11-2 to TRBJ1-2; possibly TRBD1 for D (6 bases). The CDR3 has 12 amino acids. Germline lookup yields CDR1 SGHAT and CDR2 FQNNGV. V gave up 7 bases and J gave up 6 bases, with 12 bases separating them. The CDR3 reads CASTRTENGYTF. In DNA, the CDR3 is TGTGCCAGCACCCGGACAGAGAATGGCTACACCTTC. The full variable domain, completed using reference TRBV11-2 and TRBJ1-2, is EAGVAQSPRYKIIEKRQSVAFWCNPISGHATLYWYQQILGQGPKLLIQFQNNGVVDDSQLPKDRFSAERLKGVDSTLKIQPAKLEDSAVYLCASTRTENGYTFGSGTRLTVV.

The rearrangement links TRBV28 to TRBJ1-5, with D tentatively TRBD1 (6 bases). The CDR3 runs to 15 residues. Looked up from germline, CDR1 is MDHEN and CDR2 is SYDVKM. V was cut by 4 bases and J by 1 base, with 11 bases left in between. The CDR3 DNA reads as TGTGCCAGCAGTTCCAGGGGCGGGAGCAATCAGCCCCAGCATTTT. Amino acids: CASSSRGGSNQPQHF.

The chain couples TRBV18 to TRBJ1-1; tentative D call: TRBD1 (6 bases). Trimming cost V 3 bases and J 1 base, with 12 bases left between them. This CDR3 contains 15 residues. Germline CDR1 KGHSH, CDR2 LQKENI. The CDR3 DNA reads as TGTGCCAGCTCACCCCAGGGGAAGGCGAACACTGAAGCTTTCTTT. It translates to CASSPQGKANTEAFF. Drawing the rest from reference TRBV18 and TRBJ1-1, the complete variable domain is NAGVMQNPRHLVRRRGQEARLRCSPMKGHSHVYWYRQLPEEGLKFMVYLQKENIIDESGMPKERFSAEFPKEGPSILRIQQVVRGDSAAYFCASSPQGKANTEAFFGQGTRLTVV.

J is TRBJ1-5 and V is TRBV15; D is unresolved. The V gene's germline CDR1 is LNHNV and CDR2 YYDKDF (reference sequence). V was shortened by 0 bases and J by 3 bases, with 9 bases between the two germline ends. The CDR3 loop spans 15 amino acids. The CDR3 sequence: CATSRDTLPNQPQHF. The CDR3, as DNA: TGTGCCACCAGCAGAGACACCCTCCCCAATCAGCCCCAGCATTTT.

The V and J genes are TRBV6-5 and TRBJ1-1, with 9 bases identical to TRBD1. This CDR3 is 13 amino acids long. J lost 5 bases, V lost 5 bases, and 3 bases had no gene match. Germline values: CDR1 MNHEY, CDR2 SVGAGI. This chain's CDR3 is CASSPGQGTEAFF. The CDR3 nucleotides are TGTGCCAGCAGTCCTGGACAGGGGACTGAAGCTTTCTTT.

CDR3 nucleotide sequence: TGTGCCATACCAGGGACTGAAGCTTTCTTT. Encoded protein: CAIPGTEAFF. V and J are TRBV6-6 and TRBJ1-1; perhaps TRBD1 as D (5 bases). The germline V gene has CDR1 MNHNY and CDR2 SVGAGI (reference sequence). There are 10 residues in the CDR3. Trimming left V 10 bases short and J 5 bases short, with 8 bases between.

This clone was recorded a few times. The V and J genes are TRBV5-4 and TRBJ2-1; D may correspond to TRBD1 or TRBD2 (5 bases each). This CDR3 has 15 residues. Germline assignment: CDR1 SGHNT and CDR2 YYREEE (reference sequence). Trimming stripped 3 bases from V and 7 bases from J, with 17 bases between. CDR3 in amino acids: CASSYPGTPRNEQFF. CDR3 bases: TGTGCCAGCAGCTACCCGGGGACCCCCAGAAATGAGCAGTTCTTC.

This clone was picked up one time. The chain recombines TRBV6-5 with TRBJ1-1, with a possible D match to TRBD1 (5 bases). The germline V and J ends were trimmed by 2 bases and 4 bases, with 17 bases remaining between them. This CDR3 is 16 amino acids long. Germline values: CDR1 MNHEY, CDR2 SVGAGI. The chain's CDR3 is CASSYGHSRVLTEAFF. For the CDR3, the DNA is TGTGCCAGCAGTTACGGACACAGCCGGGTCCTCACTGAAGCTTTCTTT.

This chain connects TRBV7-2 to TRBJ2-1; weak D call: TRBD2 (5 bases). This CDR3 region has 11 residues. Germline V gives CDR1 SGHTA, CDR2 FQGNSA. With 7 bases removed from V and 8 bases from J, the gap between germline ends came to 9 bases. Written as DNA, the CDR3 is TGTGCCAGCACCGGGGTCGATGAGCAGTTCTTC. Its protein is CASTGVDEQFF. Full variable domain (outside the CDR3, taken from reference TRBV7-2 and TRBJ2-1): GAGVSQSPSNKVTEKGKDVELRCDPISGHTALYWYRQSLGQGLEFLIYFQGNSAPDKSGLPSDRFSAERTGGSVSTLTIQRTQQEDSAVYLCASTGVDEQFFGPGTRLTVL.

The rearrangement uses TRBV11-1 and TRBJ2-5; D is perhaps TRBD2 (6 bases). V was trimmed by 5 bases and J by 4 bases, leaving 14 bases between them. CDR3 length equals 14 residues. Germline values: CDR1 SGHAT, CDR2 FQDESV (reference sequence). CDR3 sequence: CASSPGLSRETQYF. CDR3 coding DNA: TGTGCCAGCAGCCCCGGACTAAGCCGAGAGACCCAGTACTTC.

This sequence joins TRBV6-1 and TRBJ1-2; no clear D. Per the germline V gene, CDR1 is MNHNS and CDR2 is SASEGT. V gave up 3 bases and J gave up 5 bases, with 13 bases separating them. This CDR3 is 14 amino acids long. In DNA, the CDR3 is TGTGCCAGCAGTGATTACACTACTGGGTATGGCTACACCTTC. Protein sequence: CASSDYTTGYGYTF.

The chain carries TRBV19 and TRBJ2-2, with 9 bases lining up with TRBD2. This CDR3 region has 15 residues. With 6 bases clipped from V and 6 bases from J, the junction kept 8 bases outside the gene matches. Germline V lookup: CDR1 LNHDA, CDR2 SQIVND (reference sequence). This chain's CDR3 is CASRDAGGWSGELFF. The CDR3 nucleotides read TGTGCCAGTAGAGACGCGGGGGGGTGGTCCGGGGAGCTGTTTTTT.

This CDR3 is CASSWTGGNGPEAFF. The CDR3 nucleotides read TGCGCCAGCAGCTGGACAGGGGGGAATGGACCTGAAGCTTTCTTT. The chain recombines TRBV5-1 with TRBJ1-1; 10 positions agree with TRBD1. V was clipped by 3 bases and J by 6 bases; unmatched bases: 8. The CDR3 length is 15 residues. Germline V gene data show CDR1 as SGHRS and CDR2 as YFSETQ. The whole variable domain, remainder taken from reference TRBV5-1 and TRBJ1-1, is KAGVTQTPRYLIKTRGQQVTLSCSPISGHRSVSWYQQTPGQGLQFLFEYFSETQRNKGNFPGRFSGRQFSNSRSEMNVSTLELGDSALYLCASSWTGGNGPEAFFGQGTRLTVV.

The rearrangement links TRBV29-1 to TRBJ2-1; D is undetermined. Germline V gene data show CDR1 as SQVTM and CDR2 as ANQGSEA. V lost 4 bases and J 4 bases, leaving 14 bases between the germline ends. This CDR3 has 14 amino acids. CDR3 bases: TGCAGCGTTGCCCAGGTCCGACTTTACAATGAGCAGTTCTTC. It yields the protein CSVAQVRLYNEQFF.